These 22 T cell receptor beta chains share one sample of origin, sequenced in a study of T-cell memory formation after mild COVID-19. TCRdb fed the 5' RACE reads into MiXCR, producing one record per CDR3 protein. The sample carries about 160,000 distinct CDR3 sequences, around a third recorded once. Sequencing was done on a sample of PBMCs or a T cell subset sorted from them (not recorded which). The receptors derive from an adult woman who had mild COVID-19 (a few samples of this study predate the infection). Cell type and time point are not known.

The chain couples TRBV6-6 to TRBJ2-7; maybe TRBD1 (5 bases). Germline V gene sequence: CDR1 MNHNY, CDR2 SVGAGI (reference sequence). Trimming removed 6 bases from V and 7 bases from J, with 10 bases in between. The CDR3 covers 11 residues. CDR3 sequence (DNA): TGTGCCAGCAGCCCCGGACAAGAGCAGTACTTC. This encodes CASSPGQEQYF.

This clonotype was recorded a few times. CDR3 amino acids: CASRINLQGGNSPLHF. The CDR3 bases are TGTGCCAGCAGGATAAACCTACAGGGAGGCAATTCACCCCTCCACTTT. The V call is TRBV7-9, the J call TRBJ1-6; possible D gene TRBD1, 6 bases. This CDR3 has 16 amino acids. Germline CDR1 and CDR2: SEHNR and FQNEAQ (reference sequence). V lost 6 bases and J 7 bases, leaving 19 bases between the germline ends.

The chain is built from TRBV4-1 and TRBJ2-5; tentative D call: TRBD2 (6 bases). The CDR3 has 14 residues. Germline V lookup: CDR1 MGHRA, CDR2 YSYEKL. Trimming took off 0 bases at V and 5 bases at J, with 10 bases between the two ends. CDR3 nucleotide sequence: TGCGCCAGCAGCCAAGATGTAGGGAGGGAGACCCAGTACTTC. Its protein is CASSQDVGRETQYF.

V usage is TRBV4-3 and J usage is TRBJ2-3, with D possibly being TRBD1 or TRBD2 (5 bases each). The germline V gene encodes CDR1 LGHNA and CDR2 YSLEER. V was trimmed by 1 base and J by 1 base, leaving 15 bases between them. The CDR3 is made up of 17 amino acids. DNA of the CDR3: TGCGCCAGCAGCCAAGCCGGGACCCCTCGAGGCACAGATACGCAGTATTTT. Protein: CASSQAGTPRGTDTQYF.

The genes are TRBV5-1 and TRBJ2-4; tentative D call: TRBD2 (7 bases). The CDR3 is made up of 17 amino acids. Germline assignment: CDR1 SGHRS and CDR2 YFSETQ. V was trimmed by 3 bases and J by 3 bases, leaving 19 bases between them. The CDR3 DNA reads TGCGCCAGCAGCTGGGGTTGGCGGGGGACACGCAAAAACATTCAGTACTTC. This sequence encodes CASSWGWRGTRKNIQYF.

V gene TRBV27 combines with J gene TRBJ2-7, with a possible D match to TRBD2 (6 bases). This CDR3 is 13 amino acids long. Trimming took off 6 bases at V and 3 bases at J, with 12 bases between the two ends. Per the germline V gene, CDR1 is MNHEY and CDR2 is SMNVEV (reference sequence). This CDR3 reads CASSTEGYYEQYF. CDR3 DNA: TGTGCCAGCAGCACGGAGGGTTACTACGAGCAGTACTTC.

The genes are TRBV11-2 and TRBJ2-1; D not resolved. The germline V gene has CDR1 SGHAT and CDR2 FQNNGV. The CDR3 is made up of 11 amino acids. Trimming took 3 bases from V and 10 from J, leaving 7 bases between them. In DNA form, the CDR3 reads TGTGCCAGCAGCTTTGGGCCCGAGCAGTTCTTC. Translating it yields CASSFGPEQFF.

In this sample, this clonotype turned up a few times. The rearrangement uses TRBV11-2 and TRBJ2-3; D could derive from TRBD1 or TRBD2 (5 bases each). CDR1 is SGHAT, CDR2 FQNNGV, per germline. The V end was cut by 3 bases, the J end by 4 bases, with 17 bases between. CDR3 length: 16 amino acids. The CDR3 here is CASSFGASLGADTQYF. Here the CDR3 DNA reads TGTGCCAGCAGCTTCGGGGCCTCATTAGGGGCAGATACGCAGTATTTT.

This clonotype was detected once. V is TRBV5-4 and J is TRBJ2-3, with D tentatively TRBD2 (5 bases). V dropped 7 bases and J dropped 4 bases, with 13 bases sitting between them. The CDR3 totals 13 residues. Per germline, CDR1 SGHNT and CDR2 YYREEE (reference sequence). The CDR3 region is CASGHGVSDTQYF. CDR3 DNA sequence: TGTGCCAGCGGGCACGGGGTTTCAGATACGCAGTATTTT.

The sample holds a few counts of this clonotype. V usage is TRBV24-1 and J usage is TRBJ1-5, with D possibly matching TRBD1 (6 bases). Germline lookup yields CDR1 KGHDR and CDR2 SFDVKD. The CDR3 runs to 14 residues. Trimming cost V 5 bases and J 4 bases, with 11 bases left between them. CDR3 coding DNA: TGTGCCACCAGTGGAGGGACACAAAATCAGCCCCAGCATTTT. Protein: CATSGGTQNQPQHF.

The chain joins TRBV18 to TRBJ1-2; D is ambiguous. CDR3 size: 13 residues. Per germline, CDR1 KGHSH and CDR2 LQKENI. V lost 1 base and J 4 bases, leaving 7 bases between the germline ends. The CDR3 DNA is TGTGCCAGCTCACCACGAGAAAGCTATGGCTACACCTTC. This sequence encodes CASSPRESYGYTF.

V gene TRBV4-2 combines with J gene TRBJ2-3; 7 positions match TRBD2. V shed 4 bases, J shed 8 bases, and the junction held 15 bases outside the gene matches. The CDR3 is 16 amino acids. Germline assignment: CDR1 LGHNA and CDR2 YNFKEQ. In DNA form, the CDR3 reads TGTGCCAGCAGCCTGCCTGAGGCGGGAGCGAGGGGTACGCAGTATTTT. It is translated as CASSLPEAGARGTQYF.

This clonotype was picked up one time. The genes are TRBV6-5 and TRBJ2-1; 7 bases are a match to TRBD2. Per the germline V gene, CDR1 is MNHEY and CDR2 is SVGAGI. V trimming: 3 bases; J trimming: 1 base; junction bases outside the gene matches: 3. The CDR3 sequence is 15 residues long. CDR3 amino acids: CASSYGGGSYNEQFF. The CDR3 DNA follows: TGTGCCAGCAGTTATGGGGGAGGGTCCTACAATGAGCAGTTCTTC.

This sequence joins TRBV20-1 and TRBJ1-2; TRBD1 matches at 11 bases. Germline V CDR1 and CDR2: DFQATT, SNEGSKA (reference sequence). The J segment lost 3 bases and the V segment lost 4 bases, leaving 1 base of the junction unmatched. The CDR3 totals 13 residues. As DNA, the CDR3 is TGCAGTGCTACGGGACAGGGGGACTATGGCTACACCTTC. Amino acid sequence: CSATGQGDYGYTF.

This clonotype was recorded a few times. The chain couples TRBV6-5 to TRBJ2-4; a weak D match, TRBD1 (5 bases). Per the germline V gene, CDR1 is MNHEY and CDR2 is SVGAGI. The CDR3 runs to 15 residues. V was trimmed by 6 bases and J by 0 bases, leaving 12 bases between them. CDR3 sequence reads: CASRRQPLAKNIQYF. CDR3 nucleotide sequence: TGTGCCAGCAGGAGACAGCCGCTAGCCAAAAACATTCAGTACTTC.

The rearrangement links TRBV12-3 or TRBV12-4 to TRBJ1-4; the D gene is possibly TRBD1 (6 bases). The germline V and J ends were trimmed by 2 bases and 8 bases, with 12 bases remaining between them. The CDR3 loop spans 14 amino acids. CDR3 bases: TGTGCCAGCAGTTTATGGCAGGGGCGCGAAAAACTGTTTTTT. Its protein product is CASSLWQGREKLFF.

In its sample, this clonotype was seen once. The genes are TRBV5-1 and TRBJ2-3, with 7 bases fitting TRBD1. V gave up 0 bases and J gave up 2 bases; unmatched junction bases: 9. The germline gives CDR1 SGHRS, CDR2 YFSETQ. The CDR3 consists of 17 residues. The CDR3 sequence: CASSLDGQGVFTDTQYF. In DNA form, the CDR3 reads TGCGCCAGCAGCTTGGATGGGCAGGGGGTTTTCACAGATACGCAGTATTTT.

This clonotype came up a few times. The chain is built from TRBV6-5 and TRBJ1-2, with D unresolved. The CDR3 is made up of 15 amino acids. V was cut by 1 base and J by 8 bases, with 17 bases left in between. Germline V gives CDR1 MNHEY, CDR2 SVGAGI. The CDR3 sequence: CASSYFGVGRGGYTF. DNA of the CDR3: TGTGCCAGCAGTTACTTCGGGGTCGGCCGTGGAGGCTACACCTTC.

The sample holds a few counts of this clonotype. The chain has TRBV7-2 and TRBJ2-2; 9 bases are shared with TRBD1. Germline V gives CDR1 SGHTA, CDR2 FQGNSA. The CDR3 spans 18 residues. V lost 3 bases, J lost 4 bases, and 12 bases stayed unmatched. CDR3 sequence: CASSFTVGTGLPTGELFF. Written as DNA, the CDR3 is TGTGCCAGCAGCTTCACCGTAGGGACAGGGCTTCCCACCGGGGAGCTGTTTTTT. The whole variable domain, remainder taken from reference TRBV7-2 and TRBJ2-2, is GAGVSQSPSNKVTEKGKDVELRCDPISGHTALYWYRQSLGQGLEFLIYFQGNSAPDKSGLPSDRFSAERTGGSVSTLTIQRTQQEDSAVYLCASSFTVGTGLPTGELFFGEGSRLTVL.

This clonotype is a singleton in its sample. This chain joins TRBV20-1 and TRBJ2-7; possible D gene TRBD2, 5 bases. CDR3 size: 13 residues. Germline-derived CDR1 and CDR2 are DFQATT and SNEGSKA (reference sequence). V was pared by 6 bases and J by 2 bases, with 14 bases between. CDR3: CSAERVSTYEQYF. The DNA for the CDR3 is TGCAGTGCCGAGAGGGTCTCTACCTACGAGCAGTACTTC.

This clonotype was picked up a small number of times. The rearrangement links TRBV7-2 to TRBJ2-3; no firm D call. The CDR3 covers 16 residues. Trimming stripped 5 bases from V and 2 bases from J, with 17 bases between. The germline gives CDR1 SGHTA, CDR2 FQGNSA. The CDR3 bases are TGTGCCAGCAGCCCCTCGACCCAGCCACTCACAGATACGCAGTATTTT. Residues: CASSPSTQPLTDTQYF.

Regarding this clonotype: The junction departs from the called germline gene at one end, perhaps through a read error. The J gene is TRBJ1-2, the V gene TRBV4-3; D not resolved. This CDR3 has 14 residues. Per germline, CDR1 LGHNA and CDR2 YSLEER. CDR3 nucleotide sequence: TGCGCCCGCAGCCATCCCACCGCAGGCTATGGCTACACCTTC. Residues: CARSHPTAGYGYTF.